This T cell receptor beta chain originates from a study of cytomegalovirus exposure and HLA in healthy donors. Study-wide results and limits: Through in vitro validation, three CMV-associated chains were shown to be specific for CMV antigens. The TCR clusters that emerged in the first cohort tended, a later analysis found, to co-occur in the 120 validation repertoires.

CDR1 MGHRA and CDR2 YSYEKL come from the germline V gene. The CDR3 contains 13 residues. V was clipped by 0 bases and J by 12 bases; unmatched bases: 5. For this clone: Its antigen is as yet unknown.

This table comes from immunoSEQ multiplex PCR, and its TCRdb copy is limited to in-frame clones, with some not included. This table has about 330,000 clones, 87% appearing once. The chain carries TRBV4-1 and TRBJ2-1, with 7 bases identical to TRBD2. This clonotype was obtained from a woman in her twenties or thirties in good health and CMV-seropositive. The sequencing input was PBMCs. For the CDR3, the DNA is TGCGCCAGCAGCCAAGATTTGGGGAGGGGGCAGTTCTTC. Its protein product is CASSQDLGRGQFF.